These 28 T cell receptor beta chains were sequenced from one sample in a study of cytomegalovirus exposure and HLA in healthy donors. The PCR used 60 Vbeta and 13 Jbeta primers. Libraries were prepared by immunoSEQ multiplex PCR; TCRdb keeps only in-frame clonotypes and omits some of them. Here the sample spans 150,000 or so clones, approximately 70% being singletons. Sample: PBMCs. These receptors originate from a woman under 30 in good health and CMV-seronegative.

This chain connects TRBV28 to TRBJ2-1; 12 positions match TRBD2. The CDR3 has 22 residues. The ends lost 6 bases at V and 5 bases at J; junction bases unmatched: 26. The germline V gene has CDR1 MDHEN and CDR2 SYDVKM. The CDR3 spells CASSESPGKWLAGGPGHNEQFF. CDR3 coding DNA: TGTGCCAGCAGCGAATCACCCGGTAAATGGCTAGCGGGGGGGCCGGGACACAATGAGCAGTTCTTC.

V gene TRBV23-1 combines with J gene TRBJ2-7, with D perhaps TRBD1 (5 bases). TRBV23-1 is reported as an ORF; its role is uncertain. This CDR3 is 17 amino acids long. The germline V and J ends were trimmed by 0 bases and 3 bases, with 18 bases remaining between them. The CDR3 sequence: CASSQSEWKGWDYEQYV. Here the CDR3 DNA reads TGCGCCAGCAGTCAATCGGAGTGGAAGGGGTGGGACTACGAGCAGTACGTC.

J is TRBJ1-1 and V is TRBV28; unclear D gene. The CDR3 spans 14 residues. The V end was cut by 6 bases, the J end by 4 bases, with 15 bases between. Looked up from germline, CDR1 is MDHEN and CDR2 is SYDVKM. The CDR3 DNA reads as TGTGCCAGCAGCCTCGGGTCTTTGGGCACTGAAGCTTTCTTT. This sequence encodes CASSLGSLGTEAFF.

The gene calls are TRBV2 and TRBJ2-1; D ambiguous. The CDR3 runs to 12 residues. The V gene's germline CDR1 is SNHLY and CDR2 FYNNEI. Trimming removed 5 bases from V and 7 bases from J, with 9 bases in between. The CDR3 loop is CASSKLTNEQFF. DNA of the CDR3: TGTGCCAGCAGTAAACTGACTAATGAGCAGTTCTTC.

The chain recombines TRBV6-1 with TRBJ1-2; D possibly corresponds to TRBD1 (5 bases). Germline V gene sequence: CDR1 MNHNS, CDR2 SASEGT. The CDR3 covers 16 residues. V lost 1 base and J 6 bases, leaving 18 bases between the germline ends. CDR3 region: CASSEEGWFVTNGYTF. In DNA form, the CDR3 reads TGTGCCAGCAGTGAAGAGGGGTGGTTCGTTACTAATGGCTACACCTTC.

The chain couples TRBV10-2 to TRBJ1-2; 8 positions agree with TRBD1. V lost 5 bases to trimming and J lost 2 bases; unmatched junction nucleotides: 1. The CDR3 consists of 13 residues. Germline V gene sequence: CDR1 WSHSY, CDR2 SAAADI. This CDR3 is CASSRTGNYGYTF. As DNA, the CDR3 is TGCGCCAGCAGTAGGACAGGGAACTATGGCTACACCTTC.

V and J are TRBV5-4 and TRBJ2-5; 10 bases are shared with TRBD1. This CDR3 is 14 amino acids long. V lost 4 bases and J lost 5; bases outside the gene matches: 5. From germline, CDR1 is SGHNT and CDR2 YYREEE (reference sequence). CDR3 amino acids: CASSQDRGRETQYF. In DNA, the CDR3 is TGTGCCAGCAGCCAGGACAGGGGGAGGGAGACCCAGTACTTC. The variable domain in full, with the rest retrieved from reference TRBV5-4 and TRBJ2-5, is ETGVTQSPTHLIKTRGQQVTLRCSSQSGHNTVSWYQQALGQGPQFIFQYYREEENGRGNFPPRFSGLQFPNYSSELNVNALELDDSALYLCASSQDRGRETQYFGPGTRLLVL.

The table lists this clone with a few counts. V gene TRBV28 combines with J gene TRBJ2-1, with 10 bases aligning to TRBD2. J gave up 4 bases and V 7 bases, and 4 bases lay outside the gene matches. The V gene's germline CDR1 is MDHEN and CDR2 SYDVKM. The length of the CDR3 is 14 residues. CDR3 sequence reads: CASISGGSYNEQFF. As DNA, the CDR3 is TGTGCCAGCATTAGCGGGGGGTCTTACAATGAGCAGTTCTTC. Together with reference TRBV28 and TRBJ2-1, the CDR3 gives the full variable domain: DVKVTQSSRYLVKRTGEKVFLECVQDMDHENMFWYRQDPGLGLRLIYFSYDVKMKEKGDIPEGYSVSREKKERFSLILESASTNQTSMYLCASISGGSYNEQFFGPGTRLTVL.

The chain employs TRBV6-1 and TRBJ1-6; perhaps TRBD1 as D (5 bases). The CDR3 is 15 amino acids. Germline CDR1 is MNHNS and CDR2 is SASEGT. The germline V and J ends were trimmed by 10 bases and 6 bases, with 19 bases remaining between them. This CDR3 reads CAISDLQGLNSPLHF. The CDR3 coding sequence is TGTGCCATCTCAGACCTCCAGGGCCTTAATTCACCCCTCCACTTT.

This clone was recorded a few times. The J gene is TRBJ2-3, the V gene TRBV30; 10 nucleotides align to TRBD2. Trimming removed 2 bases from V and 1 base from J; junction bases left unmatched: 6. The CDR3 sequence is 16 residues long. Germline loops: CDR1 GTSNPN, CDR2 SVGIG (reference sequence). CDR3 amino acids: CAWSLLAGGGTDTQYF. The CDR3, as DNA: TGTGCCTGGAGTTTATTAGCGGGAGGAGGCACAGATACGCAGTATTTT. The full variable domain, its missing parts supplied by reference TRBV30 and TRBJ2-3, is SQTIHQWPATLVQPVGSPLSLECTVEGTSNPNLYWYRQAAGRGLQLLFYSVGIGQISSEVPQNLSASRPQDRQFILSSKKLLLSDSGFYLCAWSLLAGGGTDTQYFGPGTRLTVL.

In its sample, this clone was seen once. The chain has TRBV2 and TRBJ2-7; TRBD1 matches at 9 bases. Germline V lookup: CDR1 SNHLY, CDR2 FYNNEI. The V segment lost 10 bases and the J segment 7 bases; nucleotides outside the gene matches: 14. The CDR3 loop spans 14 amino acids. As DNA, the CDR3 is TGTGCCATACGTCTAACAGGGGGCTTGAAGGAGCAGTACTTC. This codes for CAIRLTGGLKEQYF.

The rearrangement joins TRBV10-3 to TRBJ2-1; possible D gene TRBD1, 6 bases. Germline CDR1 is ENHRY and CDR2 is SYGVKD. This CDR3 comprises 14 residues. Trimming left V 10 bases short and J 0 bases short, with 13 bases between. CDR3 amino acids: CATGQLSSYNEQFF. CDR3 DNA sequence: TGTGCCACCGGACAGCTTAGCTCCTACAATGAGCAGTTCTTC.

The chain carries TRBV6-5 and TRBJ2-5, with 9 bases aligning to TRBD2. Germline V gene sequence: CDR1 MNHEY, CDR2 SVGAGI. Losses at the gene ends were 2 bases for V and 4 bases for J; bases not matched to a gene: 5. This CDR3 contains 15 residues. CDR3 sequence (DNA): TGTGCCAGCAGTTACGGCGGGGGGGCCCCAGAGACCCAGTACTTC. This gives the protein CASSYGGGAPETQYF.

J is TRBJ2-3 and V is TRBV5-4; 8 positions match TRBD2. The junction had 16 bases not matched to a gene; V was cut back by 7 bases and J by 3 bases. The CDR3 is 17 amino acids. Germline V gives CDR1 SGHNT, CDR2 YYREEE (reference sequence). The CDR3 coding sequence is TGTGCCAGCGCCCTTTTGGGGCGGGGGGAAGGAACAGATACGCAGTATTTT. This translates into CASALLGRGEGTDTQYF. The full variable domain, completed using reference TRBV5-4 and TRBJ2-3, is ETGVTQSPTHLIKTRGQQVTLRCSSQSGHNTVSWYQQALGQGPQFIFQYYREEENGRGNFPPRFSGLQFPNYSSELNVNALELDDSALYLCASALLGRGEGTDTQYFGPGTRLTVL.

V usage is TRBV4-3 and J usage is TRBJ1-2, with D tentatively TRBD1 (5 bases). Germline values: CDR1 LGHNA, CDR2 YSLEER. Between the trimmed V and J ends, which lost 1 base and 2 bases, there was a span of 8 bases. The CDR3 is 14 residues long. DNA for the CDR3: TGCGCCAGCAGCCAAGTGGAGGGGAACTATGGCTACACCTTC. Its protein is CASSQVEGNYGYTF.

CDR3 DNA sequence: TGTGCCATCGCGACAGGCCCGAACACTGAAGCTTTCTTT. Protein: CAIATGPNTEAFF. This chain connects TRBV2 to TRBJ1-1; possible D gene TRBD1, 6 bases. CDR3 length: 13 residues. Trimming removed 10 bases from V and 1 base from J, with 13 bases in between. The germline CDR1 and CDR2 sequences are SNHLY and FYNNEI.

The chain carries TRBV27 and TRBJ2-1, with no clear D. The length of the CDR3 is 14 residues. Germline values: CDR1 MNHEY, CDR2 SMNVEV (reference sequence). V was pared by 4 bases and J by 5 bases, with 12 bases between. CDR3 nucleotides: TGTGCCAGCAGTTCCACCACGCTAAACAATGAGCAGTTCTTC. It yields the protein CASSSTTLNNEQFF.

The chain uses TRBV5-1 and TRBJ1-2; D gene ambiguous. CDR1 and CDR2 from the germline V gene are SGHRS and YFSETQ. Trimming stripped 0 bases from V and 6 bases from J, with 12 bases between. This CDR3 has 14 residues. The CDR3 coding sequence is TGCGCCAGCAGCTTGGGCGGAGGACCAAATGGCTACACCTTC. It translates to CASSLGGGPNGYTF.

This chain joins TRBV6-4 and TRBJ1-2, with 10 bases aligning to TRBD1. Looked up from germline, CDR1 is MRHNA and CDR2 is SNTAGT. The CDR3 is 13 residues long. V lost 0 bases to trimming and J lost 8 bases; unmatched junction nucleotides: 0. The CDR3 loop is CASSDSTGGGYTF. Written as DNA, the CDR3 is TGTGCCAGCAGTGACTCGACAGGGGGCGGCTACACCTTC.

The V and J genes are TRBV7-2 and TRBJ1-2, with TRBD1 matching 7 bases. Losses at the gene ends were 5 bases for V and 5 bases for J; bases not matched to a gene: 5. The germline CDR1 and CDR2 sequences are SGHTA and FQGNSA. This CDR3 comprises 13 residues. DNA of the CDR3: TGTGCCAGCAGCGACAGGGCGGAGTATGGCTACACCTTC. Protein sequence: CASSDRAEYGYTF.

The chain couples TRBV25-1 to TRBJ1-4, with a weak D call TRBD1 (5 bases). Germline CDR1 and CDR2: MGHDK and SYGVNS. CDR3 length: 13 amino acids. V lost 6 bases, J lost 8 bases, and 13 bases lay in between. The CDR3 DNA follows: TGTGCCAGCAGGCAGGGTGGTGTGGAAAAACTGTTTTTT. It codes for CASRQGGVEKLFF.

This clone was observed a single time. The chain joins TRBV4-3 to TRBJ1-1; a possible D gene is TRBD1 (6 bases). Germline V lookup: CDR1 LGHNA, CDR2 YSLEER. The CDR3 is made up of 14 amino acids. The germline V and J ends were trimmed by 1 base and 10 bases, with 16 bases remaining between them. In DNA, the CDR3 is TGCGCCAGCAGCCAAGTAGGGGGGGAACGGGCAGCTTTCTTT. It is translated as CASSQVGGERAAFF.

The V gene is TRBV5-6, the J gene TRBJ2-5; 13 positions agree with TRBD2. Germline CDR1 is SGHDT and CDR2 is YYEEEE. With V trimmed by 2 bases and J by 4 bases, 2 bases remained unmatched. CDR3 size: 15 residues. The CDR3 sequence: CASSLGLAGVETQYF. The CDR3 DNA reads TGTGCCAGCAGCTTAGGACTAGCGGGAGTAGAGACCCAGTACTTC.

The CDR3 region has the DNA TGCGCCAGCAGCCAAGCTGCCAGGTACGATGCTGAAGCTTTCTTT. Translated: CASSQAARYDAEAFF. V gene TRBV4-1 combines with J gene TRBJ1-1; D gene uncertain. Germline loops: CDR1 MGHRA, CDR2 YSYEKL. V was cut by 1 base and J by 6 bases, with 15 bases left in between. This CDR3 contains 15 residues.

This clone turned up a few times. The rearrangement uses TRBV5-4 and TRBJ1-2, with D possibly matching TRBD1 (6 bases). There are 13 residues in the CDR3. CDR1 is SGHNT and CDR2 is YYREEE in the germline V gene (reference sequence). V gave up 1 base and J gave up 4 bases, with 8 bases separating them. The CDR3 is CASSLRDTYGYTF. As DNA, the CDR3 is TGTGCCAGCAGCTTGCGGGACACCTATGGCTACACCTTC.

The V gene is TRBV9, the J gene TRBJ2-1; TRBD2 aligns across 11 bases. There are 13 residues in the CDR3. V was clipped by 1 base and J by 9 bases; unmatched bases: 0. The germline gives CDR1 SGDLS, CDR2 YYNGEE. In DNA form, the CDR3 reads TGTGCCAGCAGCGTAACTAGCGGGGGTGAGCAGTTCTTC. Translated, it gives CASSVTSGGEQFF.

The genes are TRBV10-3 and TRBJ2-7; 10 nucleotides align to TRBD1. The CDR3 consists of 17 residues. With 4 bases clipped from V and 1 base from J, the junction kept 10 bases outside the gene matches. CDR1 and CDR2 from the germline V gene are ENHRY and SYGVKD. Here the CDR3 DNA reads TGTGCCATCAGTGTGCTCTCCGGGACAGGGGCATCCTACGAGCAGTACTTC. Its protein is CAISVLSGTGASYEQYF.

This chain links TRBV5-1 with TRBJ2-7; TRBD2 aligns across 10 bases. V shed 0 bases and J 0 bases; nucleotides not matched to a gene: 3. Looked up from germline, CDR1 is SGHRS and CDR2 is YFSETQ. CDR3 size: 16 residues. The DNA for the CDR3 is TGCGCCAGCAGCTTGGCTAGCGGGGGATCCTCCTACGAGCAGTACTTC. Residues: CASSLASGGSSYEQYF.